This record covers a single T cell receptor (beta chain). The same CDR3 arises from other DNA sequences in this sample as well. Per the study methods: Nucleated cell counts were estimated from reference gene primer amplification. Data came from immunoSEQ multiplex PCR; TCRdb stores just in-frame clones and leaves some out. V, J and clone size were drawn from that table, and D and trimming were deduced from the DNA. The table shows just under 150,000 clones, with roughly 90% occurring only once. This entry is derived from a study of blood T cell repertoires in COVID-19. Study overall: Donors in the United States, Italy and Spain gave samples during acute or convalescent COVID-19. The analysed material was cDNA or gDNA that came from T cells, B-cell-depleted T cells, or PBMCs.

Sequencing was performed on peripheral blood. This receptor was identified in a woman aged 50 to 65 with acute or convalescent COVID-19.

As DNA, the CDR3 is TGTGCCAGCAGCCAAGGCAGGGGTAACTATGGCTACACCTTC. It codes for CASSQGRGNYGYTF. This chain joins TRBV3-1 (or the pseudogene TRBV3-2) and TRBJ1-2, with D possibly TRBD1 on 6 matching bases. Trimming took off 1 base at V and 1 base at J, with 7 bases between the two ends. Germline V lookup: CDR1 LGHDT, CDR2 YNNKEL (reference sequence). The CDR3 has 14 residues.